The T cell receptor beta chain described here comes from a study of shared clonotypes between healthy human individuals. Study results and limitations: When naive CD4 clonotypes were compared across several donors, around 5% were shared.

HIV-negative, healthy adults without recent acute infections or vaccinations were the donors. CD4+ cells were split into CD45RA+ naive and CD45RA-negative memory subsets. Each cell subset's genomic DNA was divided evenly among several immunoSEQ plates. The table came from immunoSEQ multiplex PCR; TCRdb's copy has only in-frame clones and leaves some out. The sample holds approximately 2.3 million clones, over 85% seen once. About this clone itself: Its antigen is not known.

The CDR3 runs to 15 residues. The trim removed 2 bases at V and 1 base at J, leaving 2 bases unmatched. Germline V CDR1 and CDR2: MNHEY, SMNVEV (reference sequence). The V call is TRBV27, the J call TRBJ1-1, with 9 bases that match TRBD1. This TCR came from a man aged 18 to 29 in good health. Some clones in this sample may be carry-over from other donors' samples. The material sequenced was naive CD4+ T cells from PBMCs. Subset described: CD45RA+ positively selected. The CDR3 nucleotides read TGTGCCAGCAGTTTAACAGGGGGCCCGAACACTGAAGCTTTCTTT. Amino acid sequence: CASSLTGGPNTEAFF.